This record concerns one TCR beta chain sequence. The sample is drawn from a study of T cells in Graves' hyperthyroidism and ophthalmopathy. Amplification yielded TCR beta CDR3 regions, with RNA transcripts as the source. Researchers ran a first-round RT-PCR on the TCR CDR3 using the HTBI primer set. TCRdb re-analysed the multiplex PCR reads in MiXCR, keeping a single row per CDR3 protein. This sample has roughly 300,000 distinct CDR3 sequences, with about 15% found just once. Germline-derived CDR1 and CDR2 are GTSNPN and SVGIG (reference sequence). V shed 3 bases and J shed 2 bases, with 13 bases lying between them. This CDR3 spans 14 amino acids.

This receptor was taken from a woman in her thirties with Graves' hyperthyroidism. Material for sequencing was blood. The chain recombines TRBV30 with TRBJ2-5; a weak D match, TRBD1 (5 bases). The CDR3 sequence is CAWSAGHLQETQYF. CDR3 nucleotide sequence: TGTGCCTGGAGCGCAGGACATCTACAAGAGACCCAGTACTTC.